The next 14 T cell receptor beta chains were all read from a single sample in a study of T cells in Graves' hyperthyroidism and ophthalmopathy. Authors of the study amplified TCR beta CDR3 regions from RNA transcripts. A set of HTBI primers served as the primers for a first-round RT-PCR of the TCR CDR3. TCRdb passed the multiplex PCR reads through MiXCR, listing each CDR3 protein once. The sample records 600,000 to 650,000 distinct CDR3 sequences, roughly 20% being singletons. The sample consisted of blood. All receptors derive from a man under 40 with Graves' ophthalmopathy.

This sequence joins TRBV7-9 and TRBJ2-5, with D tentatively TRBD1 (6 bases). The V end was cut by 4 bases, the J end by 1 base, with 19 bases between. This CDR3 contains 17 residues. Germline V CDR1 and CDR2: SEHNR, FQNEAQ (reference sequence). CDR3 amino acids: CASSYGLAGTLQETQYF. As DNA, the CDR3 is TGTGCCAGCAGCTACGGGCTCGCTGGGACACTCCAAGAGACCCAGTACTTC.

The V and J genes are TRBV6-5 and TRBJ1-1; D is possibly TRBD1 (5 bases). V gave up 0 bases and J gave up 11 bases, with 19 bases separating them. Germline loops: CDR1 MNHEY, CDR2 SVGAGI. The CDR3 totals 15 residues. CDR3 bases: TGTGCCAGCAGTTACTCTGGGACGCAACCCTTCGGCGCTTTCTTT. Protein: CASSYSGTQPFGAFF.

This clonotype occurred a few times. Possible read error: a much larger clone is one base away. J is TRBJ1-1 and V is TRBV2, with D unresolved. The CDR3 spans 13 residues. V dropped 7 bases and J dropped 6 bases, with 15 bases sitting between them. CDR1 is SNHLY, CDR2 FYNNEI, per germline. The CDR3 sequence is CASKETAAAEAFF. The CDR3 DNA reads TGTGCCAGCAAGGAGACCGCCGCCGCTGAAGCTTTCTTT.

This sequence joins TRBV5-6 and TRBJ1-2, with D possibly being TRBD1 (5 bases). CDR3 length: 13 amino acids. V was trimmed by 0 bases and J by 8 bases, leaving 11 bases between them. CDR1 and CDR2 (germline): SGHDT, YYEEEE. CDR3 amino acids: CASSLGGALGYTF. In DNA form, the CDR3 reads TGTGCCAGCAGCTTGGGAGGGGCCTTGGGCTACACCTTC.

This clonotype has just a few counts. The genes are TRBV6-1 and TRBJ1-4; D uncertain. The V end lost 10 bases, the J end lost 0 bases, and 9 bases lay between the germline ends. Germline values: CDR1 MNHNS, CDR2 SASEGT. CDR3 length equals 13 residues. CDR3 sequence reads: CATQTATNEKLFF. CDR3 sequence (DNA): TGTGCCACCCAAACGGCAACTAATGAAAAACTGTTTTTT.

The chain carries TRBV7-8 and TRBJ2-5; D is uncertain. CDR1 and CDR2 (germline): SGHVS, FQNEAQ. CDR3 length: 12 amino acids. V lost 6 bases, J lost 0 bases, and 5 bases lay in between. CDR3 nucleotides: TGTGCCAGCAGAGGCAACCAAGAGACCCAGTACTTC. This codes for CASRGNQETQYF.

This clonotype has more than one count but fewer than ten. The chain is built from TRBV29-1 and TRBJ2-1; possible D gene TRBD1, 5 bases. Germline CDR1 and CDR2: SQVTM and ANQGSEA. Trimming removed 6 bases at V and 8 bases at J, with 14 bases between. The CDR3 consists of 12 residues. CDR3 in amino acids: CSVADSWDEQFF. The CDR3 region has the DNA TGCAGCGTAGCCGACAGCTGGGATGAGCAGTTCTTC.

Points on this clonotype: It may be a read error: a sequence one base away is much more abundant. V is TRBV11-2 and J is TRBJ2-2; D is ambiguous. The CDR3 sequence is 13 residues long. V was clipped by 4 bases and J by 4 bases, with 7 bases between them. Germline CDR1 SGHAT, CDR2 FQNNGV. Here the CDR3 reads CASSSPGTGELFF. CDR3 in DNA: TGTGCCAGCAGCTCTCCGGGCACCGGGGAGCTGTTTTTT.

Note on this clonotype: A much larger clone differs from this one at a single base, so this may be a read error. The V gene is TRBV27, the J gene TRBJ2-5, with 10 bases fitting TRBD2. The CDR3 spans 15 residues. From germline, CDR1 is MNHEY and CDR2 SMNVEV (reference sequence). Written as DNA, the CDR3 is TGTGCCTGCAGTTCACTAGCGGGAATTAGGGAGACCCAGTACTTC. Its translation: CACSSLAGIRETQYF.

V is TRBV7-8 and J is TRBJ2-7; 7 positions agree with TRBD1. Matching the DNA end better, TRBJ2-1 makes the J call doubtful. Germline V gene sequence: CDR1 SGHVS, CDR2 FQNEAQ. The CDR3 loop spans 14 amino acids. The CDR3 region has the DNA TGTGCCAGCAGCTTGGGACAGATCTCCTACGAGCAGTTCTTC. Amino acids: CASSLGQISYEQFF.

The CDR3 DNA follows: TGTGCCACCAGCAGAGCTGGCAGGGCAAACACCGGGGAGCTGTTTTTT. Its protein is CATSRAGRANTGELFF. This chain links TRBV15 with TRBJ2-2; a weak D match, TRBD1 (5 bases). The CDR3 is 16 amino acids. Germline V gene lookup returns CDR1 LNHNV and CDR2 YYDKDF (reference sequence). The V end was cut by 1 base, the J end by 2 bases, with 11 bases between.

Worth noting for this clonotype: Germline and junction disagree at one end, which may indicate a read error. The J gene is TRBJ1-5, the V gene TRBV19, with 9 bases lining up with TRBD1. The CDR3 loop spans 16 amino acids. The V gene's germline CDR1 is LNHDA and CDR2 SQIVND (reference sequence). This chain's CDR3 is CVSSNRGRLGNQPQHF. CDR3 coding DNA: TGTGTCAGTAGTAACAGGGGGCGCCTGGGCAATCAGCCCCAGCATTTT.

Comments on this clonotype: This clone may be a read error of a much larger clone one base away. The genes are TRBV6-5 and TRBJ2-1; 9 bases match TRBD2. The CDR3 sequence is 20 residues long. The germline CDR1 and CDR2 sequences are MNHEY and SVGAGI. The DNA of the CDR3 is TGTGCCAGCAGTTCGCCGGGGCTAGCGGGATTGTGGAGCTCCCACAATGAGCAGTTCTTC. It codes for CASSSPGLAGLWSSHNEQFF.

This chain joins TRBV4-3 and TRBJ1-6; D is uncertain. The V gene lost 4 bases and the J gene lost 6 bases, with 7 bases spanning the gap. CDR1 and CDR2 from the germline V gene are LGHNA and YSLEER. The CDR3 spans 13 residues. Here the CDR3 reads CASSREINSPLHF. For the CDR3, the DNA is TGCGCCAGCAGCCGGGAGATTAATTCACCCCTCCACTTT.